This is a list of T cell receptor beta chains from one sample in a study of T cells after posttransplantation cyclophosphamide. The method was immunoSEQ multiplex PCR; TCRdb's version includes in-frame clones alone and lacks a portion of them. Seen here are tens of thousands of clones, about nine tenths observed once, and the top ten hold 2% to 2.5%. Sequenced here: PBMCs, sampled about 64 days after allogeneic stem cell transplant with posttransplant cyclophosphamide. These receptors were collected from a male patient aged 60-70 years who received an allogeneic stem cell transplant from a related donor and was CMV-positive. Some T cells may have come from the graft donor. CDR3s include the opening cysteine and the closing phenylalanine or tryptophan. A D gene is named only where the DNA matches it firmly. Clone size is not always given. Where it is, it says once, few, many or a class for expanded clones.

TGTGCCAGCAGCCAAGACAGGACTTCTGAGACCCAGTACTTC CASSQDRTSETQYF TRBJ2-5 TRBV11-2 NA NA
TGTGCCAGCAGAAGTAGCGGGGGGACGGACATTCAGTACTTC CASRSSGGTDIQYF TRBJ2-4 TRBV28 NA TRBD2
TGCGCCAGCAGCCCCGGACAGGGAACAGATACGCAGTATTTT CASSPGQGTDTQYF TRBJ2-3 TRBV5-1 NA TRBD1
TGTGCCAGCAGCTTAGTCGGGGGGTCGACGGAGCAGTACTTC CASSLVGGSTEQYF TRBJ2-5 TRBV11-2 NA TRBD2
TGTGCCACCAGCTGGTCGGGACAGGGGTTCTTGGGTACGCAGTATTTT CATSWSGQGFLGTQYF TRBJ2-3 TRBV15 NA TRBD1
TGTGCCAGTAGCCAAGACAGGGGAGCTAATGAAAAACTGTTTTTT CASSQDRGANEKLFF TRBJ1-4 TRBV19 NA TRBD1
TGTGCCAGCAGTTCCCAGAGCGGGGGACTCGGTAATGAGCAGTTCTTC CASSSQSGGLGNEQFF TRBJ2-1 TRBV6-5 few TRBD2
TGTGCCTGGAGAAGACAGGGCAATCAGCCCCAGCATTTT CAWRRQGNQPQHF TRBJ1-5 TRBV30 once NA
TGTGCCAGTAGTCCGCAGGTGAAGTATGGCTACACCTTC CASSPQVKYGYTF TRBJ1-2 TRBV19 once NA
TGTGCCACTAACACGGCGGGGGGGGAGACCCAGTACTTC CATNTAGGETQYF TRBJ2-5 TRBV19 NA TRBD2
TGTGCCAGCGCCTCAGGACTAGCGGGACTCAATGAGCAGTTCTTC CASASGLAGLNEQFF TRBJ2-1 TRBV6-1 few TRBD2
TGTGCCAGCAGCTTAGCGACTAGCGGGGGGTTCCATGAGCAGTTCTTC CASSLATSGGFHEQFF TRBJ2-1 TRBV7-9 NA TRBD2
TGCAGCGTTGGGGGAAACAGGGGGCTGGCCGGGGAGCTGTTTTTT CSVGGNRGLAGELFF TRBJ2-2 TRBV29-1 once TRBD1
TGTGCCAGCTCACCCACAGGGGCCGCAAATGAAAAACTGTTTTTT CASSPTGAANEKLFF TRBJ1-4 TRBV18 NA TRBD1
TGTGCCAGTAGTATAGGGGCTCTCACAGATACGCAGTATTTT CASSIGALTDTQYF TRBJ2-3 TRBV19 NA NA
TGTGCCAGCAGCTCTCGGACAGGGGTGAACACTGAAGCTTTCTTT CASSSRTGVNTEAFF TRBJ1-1 TRBV11-2 NA TRBD1
TGCGCCAGCAGCCAAGGGCCCCAGGGGGTGCACACCGGGGAGCTGTTTTTT CASSQGPQGVHTGELFF TRBJ2-2 TRBV4-1 NA TRBD1
TGTGCCAGCAGCCGAACTACCGGGGAGCTGTTTTTT CASSRTTGELFF TRBJ2-2 TRBV6-5 NA NA
TGTGCCAGCAGCTTGGCGGGGGGCGGCCACAATGAGCAGTTCTTC CASSLAGGGHNEQFF TRBJ2-1 TRBV5-6 NA NA
TGTGCCAGCAGCGTTACTAGCGGGGGGGCCTTAGATACGCAGTATTTT CASSVTSGGALDTQYF TRBJ2-3 TRBV9 NA TRBD2
TGTGCCAGCATGTATCCGGGACAGGATCAGCCCCAGCATTTT CASMYPGQDQPQHF TRBJ1-5 TRBV28 NA TRBD1
TGTGCCAGCAGCGTATCGGGACTAGCGTACACCGGGGAGCTGTTTTTT CASSVSGLAYTGELFF TRBJ2-2 TRBV9 NA TRBD2
TGTGCCAGCAGCCATCAGGCAGAAGAGTTCTACGAGCAGTACTTC CASSHQAEEFYEQYF TRBJ2-7 TRBV7-8 NA NA
TGTGCCAGCAGCCGTCCTGGGACAGTACTTGATACGCAGTATTTT CASSRPGTVLDTQYF TRBJ2-3 TRBV7-9 NA TRBD1
TGTGCCAGCAGCCCTATTGACGGGGAGCTGTTTTTT CASSPIDGELFF TRBJ2-2 TRBV2 NA NA
TGTGCCAGCAGTGAAGCCTCGCAGGGGGCAGGGCACGAGCAGTACTTC CASSEASQGAGHEQYF TRBJ2-7 TRBV2 NA TRBD1
TGTGCCAGCGCCCGAGTCCGGACAGGGGGTTTCTACGAGCAGTACTTC CASARVRTGGFYEQYF TRBJ2-7 TRBV2 NA TRBD1
TGCGCCAGCAGCCGGACAGGTGCCGGCACTGAAGCTTTCTTT CASSRTGAGTEAFF TRBJ1-1 TRBV5-1 NA TRBD1
TGTGCCAGCAGCTTAGTAGGGGGGGTCTATGGCTACACCTTC CASSLVGGVYGYTF TRBJ1-2 TRBV11-2 NA NA
TGTGCCAGCAGTTATGGGGCAGGTGGAAACACCATATATTTT CASSYGAGGNTIYF TRBJ1-3 TRBV6-5 NA NA
TGTGCCAGCAGTGAAGCGGCAGGGCAAGAGACCCAGTACTTC CASSEAAGQETQYF TRBJ2-5 TRBV6-1 few NA
TGTGCCAGCAGTTTGGGGCAGGCTACCAATTCACCCCTCCACTTT CASSLGQATNSPLHF TRBJ1-6 TRBV27 NA NA
TGTGCCAGCAGCTCCCAGGGGCTAGTAATAGAGACCCAGTACTTC CASSSQGLVIETQYF TRBJ2-5 TRBV7-2 NA NA
TGTGCCAGTAGTATCTACGGGGATAGCAATCAGCCCCAGCATTTT CASSIYGDSNQPQHF TRBJ1-5 TRBV19 NA NA
TGTGCCAGCAGCTCGACAGATAACTATGGCTACACCTTC CASSSTDNYGYTF TRBJ1-2 TRBV5-4 NA NA
TGTGCCAGCAGCTTCCCGGGGAGCTCCTACGAGCAGTACTTC CASSFPGSSYEQYF TRBJ2-7 TRBV7-9 NA NA
TGCGCCAGCAGCCCTGGGACAGGGGATCGCAATGAGCAGTTCTTC CASSPGTGDRNEQFF TRBJ2-1 TRBV5-1 NA TRBD1
TGTGCCAGCAGCTTATCAGGGAACACTGAAGCTTTCTTT CASSLSGNTEAFF TRBJ1-1 TRBV7-6 NA NA
TGTGCCTGGGGGCGTTTGGCCCCCTCCGAGCAGTACTTC CAWGRLAPSEQYF TRBJ2-7 TRBV30 NA NA
TGTGCCAGCAGCTTGGTAGGGGTCTATGGCTACACCTTC CASSLVGVYGYTF TRBJ1-2 TRBV5-4 NA NA
TGTGCCAGCAGCCAATTACAGGCAGGGGCCACACTGAAGGCTTTCTTT CASSQLQAGATLKAFF TRBJ1-1 TRBV4-2 NA NA
TGTGCCAGTAGTAACCGGGACAGGGGGGCCATGAACACTGAAGCTTTCTTT CASSNRDRGAMNTEAFF TRBJ1-1 TRBV19 NA TRBD1
TGTGCCAGCGGCCTGGGACAGGGGTCTGGCTACACCTTC CASGLGQGSGYTF TRBJ1-2 TRBV27 NA TRBD1